A few counts support the clone carrying this TCR beta chain. Its antigen is undetermined. This specimen belongs to a study of OX40 agonist ivuxolimab in advanced cancers. General study findings and limits: Some patients without response likewise showed low normalized clonal expansion. The specificity for antigen of the expanded peripheral T cells was not determined. At doses 0.1 to 3.0 mg/kg, CD4+ and CD8+ clones expanded.

V lost 5 bases to trimming and J lost 1 base, with 12 bases between them. The germline gives CDR1 SGHAT, CDR2 FQNNGV. The CDR3 extends over 15 amino acids. Sequencing was performed with immunoSEQ multiplex PCR; in TCRdb, only in-frame clones are kept and a portion is missing. The sample lists around 38,000 clones, less than 80% occurring once. The source material was CD4+ or CD8+ T cells sorted from blood, sampled in a trial of the OX40 agonist ivuxolimab. The receptor was derived from an adult with an advanced solid tumor such as melanoma, head and neck, liver or kidney cancer. The chain links TRBV11-2 to TRBJ2-4; TRBD1 is a possible D gene (6 bases). The CDR3 DNA reads as TGTGCCAGCAGCACCACCACAGGGGCCAAAAACATTCAGTACTTC. Translation gives CASSTTTGAKNIQYF.